This T cell receptor beta chain was documented in a study of blood T cells in healthy people across ages. Across the whole study: About one barcoded beta molecule per two T cells was captured by template switching.

The table lists this clonotype with a few counts. Through a sample-barcoded 5' primer and a J-beta primer mix, a second PCR was run for roughly 6 to 11 cycles. A 12-random-nucleotide template-switch adaptor tagged each cDNA molecule. A single record per CDR3 protein comes from TCRdb applying MiXCR to the 5' RACE reads. This sample has about 930,000 distinct CDR3 sequences; about 28% occur once, and the top ten carry roughly a tenth. CDR1 and CDR2 (germline): MDHEN, SYDVKM. Between the trimmed V and J ends, which lost 1 base and 2 bases, there was a span of 8 bases. The CDR3 is 14 amino acids. The same data also went into a second study, on T cells of mothers and their children. This second study says: Mothers yielded over 8 million CDR3 reads, children some 3 million each. No persistent microchimeric T cell clones were detected.

The source material was blood. The TCR sequence derives from a woman between 40 and 55 years old in good health. The chain combines TRBV28 with TRBJ1-2, with D unresolved. The CDR3 region has the DNA TGTGCCAGCAGTTTATTCCCCACAAACTATGGCTACACCTTC. It codes for CASSLFPTNYGYTF.